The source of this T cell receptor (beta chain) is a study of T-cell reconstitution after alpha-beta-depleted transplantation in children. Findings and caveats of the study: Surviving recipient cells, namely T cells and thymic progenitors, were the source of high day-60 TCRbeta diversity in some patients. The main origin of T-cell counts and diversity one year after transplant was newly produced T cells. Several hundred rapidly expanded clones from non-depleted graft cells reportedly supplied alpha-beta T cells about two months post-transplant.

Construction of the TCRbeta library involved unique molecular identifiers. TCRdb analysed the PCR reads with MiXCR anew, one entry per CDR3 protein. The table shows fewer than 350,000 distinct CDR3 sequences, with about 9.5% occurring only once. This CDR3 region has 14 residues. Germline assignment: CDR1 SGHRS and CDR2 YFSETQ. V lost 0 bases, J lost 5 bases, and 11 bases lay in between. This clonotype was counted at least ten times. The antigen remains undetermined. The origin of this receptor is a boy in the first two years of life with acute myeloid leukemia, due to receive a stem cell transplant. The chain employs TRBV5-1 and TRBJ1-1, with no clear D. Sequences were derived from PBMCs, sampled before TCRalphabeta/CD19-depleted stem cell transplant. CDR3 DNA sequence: TGCGCCAGCAGCTTGGGCAGAAGATGGACTGAAGCTTTCTTT. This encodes CASSLGRRWTEAFF.